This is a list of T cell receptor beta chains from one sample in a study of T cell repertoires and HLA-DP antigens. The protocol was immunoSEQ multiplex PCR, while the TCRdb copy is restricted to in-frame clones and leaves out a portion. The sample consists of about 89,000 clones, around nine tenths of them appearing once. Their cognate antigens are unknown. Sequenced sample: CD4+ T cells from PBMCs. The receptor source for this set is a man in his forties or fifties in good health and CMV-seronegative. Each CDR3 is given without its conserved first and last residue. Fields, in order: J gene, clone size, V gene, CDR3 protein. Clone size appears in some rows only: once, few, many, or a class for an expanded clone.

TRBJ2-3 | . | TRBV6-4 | ASSEQREGRVDTQY
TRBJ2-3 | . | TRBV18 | ASSRDRSTDTQY
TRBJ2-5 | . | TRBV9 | ASSTGLAGGETQY
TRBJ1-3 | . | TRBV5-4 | ASSRGQTGNTIY
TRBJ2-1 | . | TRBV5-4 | ASSLGLAGDGAEQF
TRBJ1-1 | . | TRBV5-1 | ASSLAGLSSEAF
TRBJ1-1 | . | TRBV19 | ASSMDRGLSEAF
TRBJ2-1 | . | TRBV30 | AWKVPGQLYNEQF
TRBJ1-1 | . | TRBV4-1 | ASSQERARSTEAF
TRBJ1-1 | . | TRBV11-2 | ASSLGGNTEAF
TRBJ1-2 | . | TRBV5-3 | ARSFSGANYGYT
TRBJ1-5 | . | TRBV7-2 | ASSLGGGISQPQH
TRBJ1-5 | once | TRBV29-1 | SVPKGGTQPQH
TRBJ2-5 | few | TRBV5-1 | ASSLQGVGVETQY
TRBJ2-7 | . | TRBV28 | ASSFALTETYEQY
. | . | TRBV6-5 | ASSSPGSGGVEQY
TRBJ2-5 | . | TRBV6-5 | ASRDRQETQY